Sequencing of this T cell receptor beta chain was carried out in a study of post-analysis software for immune sequencing data. Whole-study findings and limits: Patients used roughly five TRBV segments, including TRBV5-6, TRBV5-1 and TRBV20-1, more often than controls.

This clonotype came up a few times. Its antigen remains unidentified. This CDR3 has 14 amino acids. Carried by the TCR beta cDNA libraries were unique molecular identifiers. TCRdb independently ran MiXCR on the PCR reads; one entry per CDR3 protein. The sample holds about 770,000 distinct CDR3 sequences, 46% seen once. The sequenced sample consisted of blood. The sequence derives from a girl aged 5 to 17 with multiple sclerosis. The chain has TRBV12-3 or TRBV12-4 and TRBJ2-4; D may match TRBD1 or TRBD2 (6 bases each). The tail of the sequence fits TRBJ2-7 better, so the J call may be wrong. CDR3 sequence reads: CASSPVGGLYEQYF. The CDR3 DNA reads TGTGCCAGCAGTCCAGTGGGGGGCTTATACGAGCAGTACTTC.